Below are 19 T cell receptor beta chains sequenced from a single sample in a study of CD8 T cells in ankylosing spondylitis. Whole-study results and caveats: Made up of eight highly homologous variants, a TCR beta motif appeared characteristic of ankylosing spondylitis blood.

No antigen has been assigned to these receptors. One entry per CDR3 protein, called by TCRdb with MiXCR from the 5' RACE reads. The sample carries about 390,000 distinct CDR3 sequences, under 25% recorded once. Sample: blood, either unsorted or a sorted T cell fraction (not recorded which). The source of these receptors is a male donor with ankylosing spondylitis.

This chain connects TRBV5-1 to TRBJ1-1, with TRBD1 identical over 9 bases. Trimming took 0 bases from V and 5 from J; bases not matched to a gene: 5. CDR1 is SGHRS and CDR2 is YFSETQ in the germline V gene. The CDR3 has 15 residues. The chain's CDR3 is CASSLAGQGGTEAFF. CDR3 nucleotides: TGCGCCAGCAGCTTGGCGGGACAGGGTGGGACTGAAGCTTTCTTT. The whole variable domain, filled in from reference TRBV5-1 and TRBJ1-1, reads KAGVTQTPRYLIKTRGQQVTLSCSPISGHRSVSWYQQTPGQGLQFLFEYFSETQRNKGNFPGRFSGRQFSNSRSEMNVSTLELGDSALYLCASSLAGQGGTEAFFGQGTRLTVV.

V and J are TRBV6-2 or TRBV6-3 and TRBJ2-1; tentative D call: TRBD1 (6 bases). V was shortened by 5 bases and J by 7 bases, with 6 bases between the two germline ends. This CDR3 region has 11 residues. The V gene's germline CDR1 is MNHEY and CDR2 SVGEGT. The chain's CDR3 is CASSRGNEQFF. The DNA for the CDR3 is TGTGCCAGCAGTAGGGGGAATGAGCAGTTCTTC.

This clonotype was recorded a few times. V gene TRBV29-1 combines with J gene TRBJ1-4; weak D call: TRBD1 (6 bases). Germline lookup yields CDR1 SQVTM and CDR2 ANQGSEA. Between the trimmed V and J ends, which lost 6 bases and 7 bases, there was a span of 27 bases. There are 17 residues in the CDR3. The CDR3 sequence is CSVNPRDTGRRGEKLFF. In DNA form, the CDR3 reads TGCAGCGTCAACCCCCGGGACACAGGGAGAAGGGGTGAAAAACTGTTTTTT.

V and J are TRBV7-9 and TRBJ2-5, with D perhaps being TRBD1 or TRBD2 (5 bases each). This CDR3 region has 15 residues. With 4 bases removed from V and 5 bases from J, the gap between germline ends came to 17 bases. Germline V gives CDR1 SEHNR, CDR2 FQNEAQ (reference sequence). This CDR3 is CASSSPGTVRETQYF. The CDR3 bases are TGTGCCAGCAGCTCGCCCGGGACGGTGCGGGAGACCCAGTACTTC.

V and J are TRBV20-1 and TRBJ2-1, with TRBD2 matching over 8 bases. The CDR3 is 16 residues long. Germline lookup yields CDR1 DFQATT and CDR2 SNEGSKA (reference sequence). Trimming took 0 bases from V and 10 from J; bases not matched to a gene: 14. CDR3 residues: CSARDLFAGGVWEQFF. CDR3 DNA: TGCAGTGCTAGAGATCTTTTCGCGGGAGGTGTTTGGGAGCAGTTCTTC.

This clonotype was detected many times. This chain connects TRBV29-1 to TRBJ2-7; no clear D gene. Trimming took 3 bases from V and 0 from J, leaving 9 bases between them. The CDR3 has 13 residues. The germline V gene has CDR1 SQVTM and CDR2 ANQGSEA. CDR3 amino acids: CSVDIGSSYEQYF. The CDR3 region has the DNA TGCAGCGTTGATATCGGGTCCTCCTACGAGCAGTACTTC.

The chain carries TRBV6-5 and TRBJ2-5; a possible D gene is TRBD1 (5 bases). V was trimmed by 6 bases and J by 9 bases, leaving 11 bases between them. This CDR3 spans 11 amino acids. Germline CDR1 and CDR2: MNHEY and SVGAGI. The CDR3 sequence is CASRDKLAQYF. The CDR3 nucleotides read TGTGCCAGCAGGGACAAGTTGGCCCAGTACTTC.

The chain employs TRBV5-1 and TRBJ1-4, with 9 bases identical to TRBD1. Germline V lookup: CDR1 SGHRS, CDR2 YFSETQ. J lost 3 bases, V lost 4 bases, and 1 base had no gene match. The CDR3 totals 14 residues. The CDR3 region is CASSRDRANEKLFF. The CDR3 DNA follows: TGCGCCAGCAGCCGGGACAGGGCTAATGAAAAACTGTTTTTT. Full variable domain (remainder filled in from reference TRBV5-1 and TRBJ1-4): KAGVTQTPRYLIKTRGQQVTLSCSPISGHRSVSWYQQTPGQGLQFLFEYFSETQRNKGNFPGRFSGRQFSNSRSEMNVSTLELGDSALYLCASSRDRANEKLFFGSGTQLSVL.

This clonotype was observed many times. The DNA of the CDR3 is TGTGCCAGCAGCCCACGGACTAGCGGGAGTGGCAATGAGCAGTTCTTC. It encodes CASSPRTSGSGNEQFF. The V call is TRBV7-2, the J call TRBJ2-1; TRBD2 aligns across 13 bases. The trim removed 5 bases at V and 6 bases at J, leaving 7 bases unmatched. CDR3 length: 16 amino acids. From germline, CDR1 is SGHTA and CDR2 FQGNSA.

The rearrangement links TRBV2 to TRBJ1-2; 9 bases match TRBD1. Germline V gene data show CDR1 as SNHLY and CDR2 as FYNNEI. CDR3 length equals 14 residues. V lost 3 bases to trimming and J lost 4 bases; unmatched junction nucleotides: 3. CDR3 nucleotides: TGTGCCAGCAGTGAGGGGACAGGGATCTATGGCTACACCTTC. As protein: CASSEGTGIYGYTF.

This clonotype was counted only a few times. The CDR3 sequence is CASSESNANQPQHF. In DNA form, the CDR3 reads TGCGCCAGCAGTGAGTCGAATGCCAATCAGCCCCAGCATTTT. The chain has TRBV10-2 and TRBJ1-5; unclear D gene. The CDR3 runs to 14 residues. Per germline, CDR1 WSHSY and CDR2 SAAADI. V dropped 0 bases and J dropped 3 bases, with 6 bases sitting between them.

The V call is TRBV5-1, the J call TRBJ2-1, with 8 nucleotides matching TRBD2. Germline V gene lookup returns CDR1 SGHRS and CDR2 YFSETQ. V trimming: 0 bases; J trimming: 6 bases; junction bases outside the gene matches: 8. CDR3 size: 16 residues. The chain's CDR3 is CASSLAPGLEGNEQFF. CDR3 DNA: TGCGCCAGCAGCTTGGCGCCGGGACTAGAAGGCAATGAGCAGTTCTTC. The whole variable domain, filled in from reference TRBV5-1 and TRBJ2-1, reads KAGVTQTPRYLIKTRGQQVTLSCSPISGHRSVSWYQQTPGQGLQFLFEYFSETQRNKGNFPGRFSGRQFSNSRSEMNVSTLELGDSALYLCASSLAPGLEGNEQFFGPGTRLTVL.

The chain recombines TRBV15 with TRBJ2-7; D perhaps matches TRBD2 (6 bases). The germline V and J ends were trimmed by 0 bases and 1 base, with 13 bases remaining between them. Germline loops: CDR1 LNHNV, CDR2 YYDKDF (reference sequence). The CDR3 has 16 amino acids. CDR3 residues: CATSRDGEVGSYEQYF. The CDR3 DNA reads as TGTGCCACCAGCAGAGATGGGGAGGTTGGGTCCTACGAGCAGTACTTC.

This chain uses TRBV9 with TRBJ2-7, with D tentatively TRBD1 (5 bases). Trimming took off 3 bases at V and 3 bases at J, with 10 bases between the two ends. The CDR3 has 13 amino acids. The V gene's germline CDR1 is SGDLS and CDR2 YYNGEE. The chain's CDR3 is CASSAFQGYEQYF. The DNA of the CDR3 is TGTGCCAGCAGCGCATTTCAGGGCTACGAGCAGTACTTC.

The chain is built from TRBV6-5 and TRBJ1-5; 8 nucleotides line up with TRBD1. With V trimmed by 3 bases and J by 1 base, 11 bases remained unmatched. The CDR3 has 18 residues. The germline V gene has CDR1 MNHEY and CDR2 SVGAGI. The CDR3 loop reads CASSYPGQVCRSNQPQHF. DNA for the CDR3: TGTGCCAGCAGTTATCCGGGACAGGTTTGTAGGAGCAATCAGCCCCAGCATTTT.

This clonotype was counted at least ten times. The gene calls are TRBV5-1 and TRBJ1-5; 9 bases align to TRBD1. V was clipped by 4 bases and J by 7 bases; unmatched bases: 6. The germline V gene has CDR1 SGHRS and CDR2 YFSETQ. The CDR3 sequence is 14 residues long. The CDR3 nucleotides are TGCGCCAGCAGCCTAACAGGGGGCGACCAGCCCCAGCATTTT. Translating it yields CASSLTGGDQPQHF.

The CDR3 DNA sequence: TGTGCCAGCCGCCGTTGGGGGTCGGATTCACCCCTCCACTTT. Its protein is CASRRWGSDSPLHF. The chain has TRBV2 and TRBJ1-6, with D possibly matching TRBD1 (5 bases). This CDR3 spans 14 amino acids. Germline CDR1 reads SNHLY; CDR2 reads FYNNEI. Trimming stripped 8 bases from V and 8 bases from J, with 16 bases between.

This clonotype was recorded a few times. The rearrangement uses TRBV5-1 and TRBJ2-1; 10 bases are shared with TRBD2. Germline loops: CDR1 SGHRS, CDR2 YFSETQ. There are 16 residues in the CDR3. Trimming removed 2 bases from V and 5 bases from J; junction bases left unmatched: 7. DNA of the CDR3: TGCGCCAGCAGCTTCTCGGCTAGCGGGGGTCACAATGAGCAGTTCTTC. This encodes CASSFSASGGHNEQFF.

The rearrangement joins TRBV29-1 to TRBJ1-5; the D is unclear. Germline loops: CDR1 SQVTM, CDR2 ANQGSEA. This CDR3 is 13 amino acids long. The V and J ends lost 5 bases and 5 bases respectively, with 13 bases between them. DNA of the CDR3: TGCAGCGTTACGGGGTCCGGGGATCAGCCCCAGCATTTT. As protein: CSVTGSGDQPQHF. Based on the CDR3 plus reference TRBV29-1 and TRBJ1-5, the full variable domain is SAVISQKPSRDICQRGTSLTIQCQVDSQVTMMFWYRQQPGQSLTLIATANQGSEATYESGFVIDKFPISRPNLTFSTLTVSNMSPEDSSIYLCSVTGSGDQPQHFGDGTRLSIL.